These 21 T cell receptor beta chains came from one sample sequenced in a study of blood T cell repertoires in COVID-19. The repertoire was sequenced with immunoSEQ multiplex PCR; TCRdb's copy has only in-frame clones and lacks some. Among approximately 19,000 clones, almost 90% were seen once, and the ten largest hold 11%. Specimen: peripheral blood. These receptor sequences come from a human donor in a cohort sampled during active COVID-19.

V is TRBV29-1 and J is TRBJ2-6, with 9 bases lining up with TRBD2. Germline CDR1 is SQVTM and CDR2 is ANQGSEA. The J segment lost 0 bases and the V segment lost 3 bases, leaving 9 bases of the junction unmatched. The CDR3 loop spans 18 amino acids. The CDR3 DNA is TGCAGCGTTGAGGAGCGGGGGGCATCCCTCTCTGGGGCCAACGTCCTGACTTTC. Its translation is CSVEERGASLSGANVLTF.

CDR3 loop: CASSQYYEQYF. The CDR3 nucleotides read TGTGCCAGCAGCCAATACTACGAGCAGTACTTC. This rearrangement joins TRBV3-1 (or the pseudogene TRBV3-2) to TRBJ2-7; no clear D. V gave up 2 bases and J gave up 3 bases, with 2 bases separating them. In germline, CDR1 is LGHDT, CDR2 YNNKEL (reference sequence). This CDR3 has 11 amino acids.

The chain recombines TRBV4-1 with TRBJ1-1; possible D gene TRBD1, 6 bases. Trimming shortened V by 0 bases and J by 4 bases, and 9 bases separated the two germline ends. The CDR3 is made up of 14 amino acids. CDR1 and CDR2 from the germline V gene are MGHRA and YSYEKL. For the CDR3, the DNA is TGCGCCAGCAGCCAAGATCCCAGGGGCACTGAAGCTTTCTTT. Translating gives CASSQDPRGTEAFF.

V gene TRBV2 combines with J gene TRBJ1-5, with D hard to call. CDR1 and CDR2 from the germline V gene are SNHLY and FYNNEI. The V gene lost 7 bases and the J gene lost 0 bases, with 10 bases spanning the gap. The CDR3 has 14 amino acids. CDR3 protein: CASKADYSNQPQHF. CDR3 coding DNA: TGTGCCAGCAAAGCGGATTATAGCAATCAGCCCCAGCATTTT.

The chain is built from TRBV29-1 and TRBJ2-7; 7 bases line up with TRBD1. The CDR3 sequence is 13 residues long. Germline-derived CDR1 and CDR2 are SQVTM and ANQGSEA. V shed 4 bases, J shed 4 bases, and the junction held 7 bases outside the gene matches. Here the CDR3 DNA reads TGCAGCGTTGTTGGCCAGGGGGTATACGAGCAGTACTTC. Translation: CSVVGQGVYEQYF.

The chain employs TRBV5-1 and TRBJ2-1, with 11 bases matching TRBD1. Germline V lookup: CDR1 SGHRS, CDR2 YFSETQ. The CDR3 extends over 17 amino acids. V shed 2 bases and J 7 bases; nucleotides not matched to a gene: 11. The CDR3 region has the DNA TGCGCCAGCAGCTTTATGGAGGGACAGGGGGTAAATAATGAGCAGTTCTTC. Translating gives CASSFMEGQGVNNEQFF.

V usage is TRBV5-1 and J usage is TRBJ1-1; D may be TRBD1 (5 bases). This CDR3 spans 15 amino acids. Germline CDR1 SGHRS, CDR2 YFSETQ. V dropped 0 bases and J dropped 5 bases, with 14 bases sitting between them. This CDR3 is CASSLAGQGGTEAFF. CDR3 in DNA: TGCGCCAGCAGCTTGGCCGGGCAGGGTGGGACTGAAGCTTTCTTT.

V and J are TRBV5-1 and TRBJ1-6, with D perhaps matching TRBD1 (6 bases). V gave up 1 base and J gave up 7 bases, with 15 bases separating them. The CDR3 loop spans 16 amino acids. Germline-derived CDR1 and CDR2 are SGHRS and YFSETQ. CDR3 in DNA: TGCGCCAGCAGCTTGAAGTTTGGGACAACGAATTCACCCCTCCACTTT. This gives the protein CASSLKFGTTNSPLHF. The full variable domain, in which reference TRBV5-1 and TRBJ1-6 provide the parts outside the CDR3, is KAGVTQTPRYLIKTRGQQVTLSCSPISGHRSVSWYQQTPGQGLQFLFEYFSETQRNKGNFPGRFSGRQFSNSRSEMNVSTLELGDSALYLCASSLKFGTTNSPLHFGNGTRLTVT.

The rearrangement uses TRBV19 and TRBJ1-2; weak D call: TRBD1 (5 bases). Deletions cut 4 bases from V and 4 bases from J, with 16 bases between. Germline-derived CDR1 and CDR2 are LNHDA and SQIVND (reference sequence). The CDR3 runs to 15 residues. The CDR3, as DNA: TGTGCCAGTAGTAGCCAGACCGGACAAGGCTATGGCTACACCTTC. Amino acids: CASSSQTGQGYGYTF.

This rearrangement joins TRBV5-5 to TRBJ1-1, with TRBD1 identical over 10 bases. The CDR3 covers 16 residues. Per germline, CDR1 SGHKS and CDR2 YYEKEE (reference sequence). V gave up 2 bases and J gave up 3 bases; unmatched junction bases: 7. The DNA for the CDR3 is TGTGCCAGCAGCTTAACCCCGGGACAGGGGTACACTGAAGCTTTCTTT. Amino acid sequence: CASSLTPGQGYTEAFF.

The J gene is TRBJ1-5, the V gene TRBV7-6, with TRBD1 as a possible D gene (5 bases). Trimming shortened V by 1 base and J by 0 bases, and 10 bases separated the two germline ends. The germline V gene encodes CDR1 SGHVS and CDR2 FNYEAQ. The CDR3 consists of 16 residues. CDR3 loop: CASSLVLGGSNQPQHF. The CDR3 DNA sequence: TGTGCCAGCAGCTTAGTTCTGGGGGGTAGCAATCAGCCCCAGCATTTT.

V is TRBV18 and J is TRBJ2-5; D unresolved. The V end was cut by 5 bases, the J end by 2 bases, with 6 bases between. In germline, CDR1 is KGHSH, CDR2 LQKENI. The CDR3 runs to 12 residues. The CDR3 DNA reads as TGTGCCAGCTCATCCGTGCAAGAGACCCAGTACTTC. Residues: CASSSVQETQYF.

The chain has TRBV5-6 and TRBJ1-1; D remains unclear. Trimming took off 0 bases at V and 0 bases at J, with 6 bases between the two ends. Germline values: CDR1 SGHDT, CDR2 YYEEEE. CDR3 length equals 14 residues. CDR3 amino acids: CASSLDSLNTEAFF. CDR3 DNA: TGTGCCAGCAGCTTGGACAGTTTGAACACTGAAGCTTTCTTT.

The chain links TRBV9 to TRBJ1-2; D is uncertain. The V and J ends lost 0 bases and 0 bases respectively, with 3 bases between them. Germline CDR1 and CDR2: SGDLS and YYNGEE. There are 13 residues in the CDR3. The CDR3 DNA follows: TGTGCCAGCAGCGTAGCAGCTAACTATGGCTACACCTTC. Encoded protein: CASSVAANYGYTF.

This chain joins TRBV9 and TRBJ1-6, with a possible D match to TRBD1 (5 bases). Between the trimmed V and J ends, which lost 3 bases and 3 bases, there was a span of 13 bases. The CDR3 consists of 16 residues. CDR1 SGDLS and CDR2 YYNGEE come from the germline V gene. CDR3 loop: CASSAGEGIYNSPLHF. In DNA, the CDR3 is TGTGCCAGCAGCGCTGGGGAGGGGATCTATAATTCACCCCTCCACTTT.

The CDR3 nucleotides are TGTGCCAGTAGTAGAATCGGGACAGGGACACTGAACACTGAAGCTTTCTTT. Protein: CASSRIGTGTLNTEAFF. The chain links TRBV19 to TRBJ1-1, with 9 bases fitting TRBD1. V was pared by 4 bases and J by 0 bases, with 9 bases of the junction left unmatched. Germline CDR1 is LNHDA and CDR2 is SQIVND (reference sequence). This CDR3 contains 17 residues.

This CDR3 reads CASSSRDRDWGLGTDTQYF. CDR3 nucleotides: TGCGCCAGCAGCTCCCGGGACAGGGATTGGGGTTTAGGGACAGATACGCAGTATTTT. This chain links TRBV5-1 with TRBJ2-3; 9 bases line up with TRBD1. Germline V gene data show CDR1 as SGHRS and CDR2 as YFSETQ. The CDR3 is made up of 19 amino acids. V dropped 3 bases and J dropped 3; count of bases not matched to a gene: 17.

V gene TRBV4-1 combines with J gene TRBJ2-5, with a weak D call TRBD2 (6 bases). Trimming left V 3 bases short and J 9 bases short, with 23 bases between. The length of the CDR3 is 16 residues. Germline values: CDR1 MGHRA, CDR2 YSYEKL. The CDR3 DNA is TGCGCCAGCAGCCAGGCAGGAGGGGTAACCTTATCATCCCAGTACTTC. Protein: CASSQAGGVTLSSQYF.

This clone was seen a handful of times. This chain links TRBV23-1 with TRBJ1-5; 8 nucleotides align to TRBD1. TRBV23-1 is classed as an ORF, of uncertain function. The CDR3 covers 16 residues. Losses at the gene ends were 2 bases for V and 2 bases for J; bases not matched to a gene: 5. CDR3: CASSQRQGRRNQPQHF. In nucleotides, the CDR3 is TGCGCCAGCAGTCAAAGACAGGGGCGACGCAATCAGCCCCAGCATTTT.

The V gene is TRBV4-1, the J gene TRBJ1-2, with unresolved D. The CDR3 is 15 amino acids. Germline lookup yields CDR1 MGHRA and CDR2 YSYEKL. Between the trimmed V and J ends, which lost 1 base and 5 bases, there was a span of 14 bases. CDR3 region: CASSQVAGSGYGYTF. The CDR3 DNA sequence: TGCGCCAGCAGCCAAGTTGCGGGCTCAGGATATGGCTACACCTTC.

DNA for the CDR3: TGTGCCAGCATCAAACGGGGGAGCTCCTACAATGAGCAGTTCTTC. Amino acids: CASIKRGSSYNEQFF. V and J are TRBV5-4 and TRBJ2-1, with TRBD2 as a possible D gene (6 bases). Germline assignment: CDR1 SGHNT and CDR2 YYREEE (reference sequence). V dropped 6 bases and J dropped 0 bases, with 13 bases sitting between them. The CDR3 covers 15 residues. The full variable domain, rest sourced from reference TRBV5-4 and TRBJ2-1, is ETGVTQSPTHLIKTRGQQVTLRCSSQSGHNTVSWYQQALGQGPQFIFQYYREEENGRGNFPPRFSGLQFPNYSSELNVNALELDDSALYLCASIKRGSSYNEQFFGPGTRLTVL.